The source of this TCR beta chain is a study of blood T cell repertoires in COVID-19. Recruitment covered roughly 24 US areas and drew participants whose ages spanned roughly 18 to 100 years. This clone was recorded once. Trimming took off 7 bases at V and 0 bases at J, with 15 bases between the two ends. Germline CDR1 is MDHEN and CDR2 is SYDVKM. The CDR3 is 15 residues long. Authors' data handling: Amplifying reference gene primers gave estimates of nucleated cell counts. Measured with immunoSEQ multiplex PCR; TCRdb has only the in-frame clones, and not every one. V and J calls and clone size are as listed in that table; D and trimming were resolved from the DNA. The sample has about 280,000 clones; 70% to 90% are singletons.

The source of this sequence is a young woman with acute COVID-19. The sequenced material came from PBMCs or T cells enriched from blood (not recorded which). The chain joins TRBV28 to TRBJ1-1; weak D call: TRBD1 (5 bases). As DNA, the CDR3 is TGTGCCAGCACCTCCCCCAGGGTTGTGAACACTGAAGCTTTCTTT. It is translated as CASTSPRVVNTEAFF.